The 25 T cell receptor beta chains below were found in one sample sequenced in a study of metastatic and nonmetastatic thyroid tumors. All patients were treatment-naive before thyroid surgery. TCRdb called clones again from the PCR reads with MiXCR. The sample has 25,000 to 40,000 clones, about 17% seen once. The sequenced sample consisted of blood. These receptor sequences come from a female donor with papillary thyroid cancer or a benign thyroid nodule (not recorded which). Some clones in this sample may be carry-over from other donors' samples.

This clone occurred many times. The chain combines TRBV6-1 with TRBJ1-5; D perhaps matches TRBD1 (6 bases). The CDR3 is 15 amino acids. Per the germline V gene, CDR1 is MNHNS and CDR2 is SASEGT. V was shortened by 5 bases and J by 3 bases, with 14 bases between the two germline ends. The CDR3 DNA is TGTGCCAGCAGTAGGGGGTTCAGTCCCAATCAGCCCCAGCATTTT. This gives the protein CASSRGFSPNQPQHF.

This clone was detected ten times or more. The chain links TRBV6-4 to TRBJ2-1; D is possibly TRBD2 (6 bases). The germline gives CDR1 MRHNA, CDR2 SNTAGT. V was pared by 3 bases and J by 3 bases, with 9 bases between. This CDR3 is built from 14 residues. The CDR3 loop is CASSETGVYNEQFF. DNA for the CDR3: TGTGCCAGCAGTGAGACGGGGGTCTACAATGAGCAGTTCTTC.

As for this clone: The junction departs from germline at one end; a sequencing error may be responsible. This chain joins TRBV20-1 and TRBJ2-2; a weak D match, TRBD1 (6 bases). CDR3 size: 14 residues. The germline V gene has CDR1 DFQATT and CDR2 SNEGSKA (reference sequence). The CDR3 sequence: CNAMWQGWTGELFF. CDR3 nucleotide sequence: TGCAATGCTATGTGGCAGGGGTGGACCGGGGAGCTGTTTTTT.

This clone was found many times. CDR3: CASSWDRGRENIQYF. The CDR3 coding sequence is TGTGCCAGCAGCTGGGACAGGGGGCGGGAAAACATTCAGTACTTC. V gene TRBV7-2 combines with J gene TRBJ2-4; 12 positions agree with TRBD1. Looked up from germline, CDR1 is SGHTA and CDR2 is FQGNSA. CDR3 size: 15 residues. The trim removed 4 bases at V and 5 bases at J, leaving 3 bases unmatched.

This clone was seen at least ten times. The chain is built from TRBV11-1 and TRBJ2-1; 9 bases are shared with TRBD2. The CDR3 is made up of 17 amino acids. Per germline, CDR1 SGHAT and CDR2 FQDESV (reference sequence). The V gene end was trimmed by 3 bases and the J gene end by 6 bases; junction bases not matched to a gene: 12. This chain's CDR3 is CASSLVSTGLAGNEQFF. The CDR3 nucleotides read TGTGCCAGCAGCTTGGTATCGACGGGACTAGCCGGCAATGAGCAGTTCTTC.

This clone was seen repeatedly, ten times or more. The rearrangement joins TRBV2 to TRBJ2-1; 11 positions match TRBD2. The V and J ends lost 5 bases and 10 bases, in that order; junction bases with no gene match: 4. The CDR3 is 13 amino acids. Germline CDR1 and CDR2: SNHLY and FYNNEI. The DNA of the CDR3 is TGTGCCAGCAGTCCCTCTAGCGGGGGGGAGCAGTTCTTC. It yields the protein CASSPSSGGEQFF.

This clone is medium-sized within its sample. The chain links TRBV12-3 or TRBV12-4 to TRBJ2-7; 7 nucleotides line up with TRBD1. This CDR3 spans 13 amino acids. The V segment lost 6 bases and the J segment 7 bases; nucleotides outside the gene matches: 9. In DNA form, the CDR3 reads TGTGCCAGCAGCCGGGGACAGACCTTTGAGCAGTACTTC. Its protein product is CASSRGQTFEQYF.

This clone was detected many times. The same CDR3 can be traced to other DNA sequences in this sample. CDR3 DNA sequence: TGTGCCAGCAACAAGGTGGATCACACAGATACGCAGTATTTT. Translation gives CASNKVDHTDTQYF. This chain connects TRBV12-3 or TRBV12-4 to TRBJ2-3, with unresolved D. Trimming stripped 7 bases from V and 2 bases from J, with 13 bases between. CDR3 length: 14 amino acids.

In this sample, this clone turned up many times. The V gene is TRBV20-1, the J gene TRBJ2-7, with TRBD2 matching 8 bases. This CDR3 is built from 18 residues. CDR1 and CDR2 from the germline V gene are DFQATT and SNEGSKA (reference sequence). The trim removed 0 bases at V and 3 bases at J, leaving 16 bases unmatched. The CDR3 DNA reads as TGCAGTGCTAGAGATTTCAGGCTGGGGACTAGGAGGGACTACGAGCAGTACTTC. Encoded protein: CSARDFRLGTRRDYEQYF.

This clone came up once. This sample also contains other DNA sequences that code for the same CDR3. The rearrangement links TRBV5-1 to TRBJ1-2; D possibly corresponds to TRBD1 (5 bases). CDR1 and CDR2 from the germline V gene are SGHRS and YFSETQ. The CDR3 extends over 14 amino acids. Trimming pared 6 bases from V and 4 bases from J, leaving 16 bases between. CDR3 amino acids: CASTAGGGSYGYTF. The CDR3, as DNA: TGCGCCAGCACCGCTGGGGGGGGGAGCTATGGCTACACCTTC.

This clone has at least ten counts. The rearrangement links TRBV7-2 to TRBJ2-5, with 12 bases aligning to TRBD2. J gave up 5 bases and V 8 bases, and 9 bases lay outside the gene matches. The germline V gene has CDR1 SGHTA and CDR2 FQGNSA. The CDR3 totals 15 residues. The CDR3 DNA sequence: TGTGCCAGCGGTCGCGCTAGCGGGAGGGGGGAGACCCAGTACTTC. This gives the protein CASGRASGRGETQYF. Supplemented by reference TRBV7-2 and TRBJ2-5, the full variable domain reads GAGVSQSPSNKVTEKGKDVELRCDPISGHTALYWYRQSLGQGLEFLIYFQGNSAPDKSGLPSDRFSAERTGGSVSTLTIQRTQQEDSAVYLCASGRASGRGETQYFGPGTRLLVL.

In this sample, this clone turned up many times. The rearrangement links TRBV11-1 to TRBJ2-4, with 14 bases matching TRBD2. This CDR3 spans 16 amino acids. The V gene's germline CDR1 is SGHAT and CDR2 FQDESV (reference sequence). After removal of 3 bases from V and 8 bases from J, the junction contained 6 bases not matched to a gene. CDR3 nucleotide sequence: TGTGCCAGCAGCTTCGGACTAGCGGGGGGTGTTGACATTCAGTACTTC. This translates into CASSFGLAGGVDIQYF.

On this clone: Germline and junction disagree at one end, which may indicate a read error. The rearrangement joins TRBV11-2 to TRBJ2-5; D not certain. The length of the CDR3 is 14 residues. Per the germline V gene, CDR1 is SGHAT and CDR2 is FQNNGV. CDR3 sequence: CSSSLDGVREPQYF. The CDR3 DNA reads TGTTCCAGCAGCTTAGATGGGGTACGTGAGCCCCAGTACTTC.

This clone was counted ten times or more. This rearrangement joins TRBV7-2 to TRBJ2-1, with 12 bases that match TRBD2. This CDR3 region has 16 residues. V lost 7 bases, J lost 4 bases, and 8 bases stayed unmatched. Germline CDR1 SGHTA, CDR2 FQGNSA. The CDR3 DNA follows: TGTGCCAGCATTTTATCTAGCGGGGGGGCGTACAATGAGCAGTTCTTC. Protein: CASILSSGGAYNEQFF.

On this clone: Since no conserved phenylalanine or tryptophan closes the CDR3, a read error is the likely cause. The rearrangement joins TRBV12-3 or TRBV12-4 to TRBJ2-3, with 7 bases identical to TRBD2. The V gene end was trimmed by 8 bases and the J gene end by 4 bases; junction bases not matched to a gene: 6. This CDR3 has 13 residues. The CDR3 reads CASVFGLADTQYL. CDR3 in DNA: TGTGCCAGCGTGTTCGGACTAGCAGATACGCAGTATTTG.

This clone has a count of ten or more. The chain employs TRBV6-1 and TRBJ1-2, with 9 positions matching TRBD1. CDR3 size: 14 residues. Germline loops: CDR1 MNHNS, CDR2 SASEGT. With 2 bases clipped from V and 6 bases from J, the junction kept 4 bases outside the gene matches. CDR3 residues: CASSERRDRDGYTF. The CDR3 coding sequence is TGTGCCAGCAGTGAACGCCGGGACAGGGATGGCTACACCTTC.

The V call is TRBV3-1, the J call TRBJ1-6; D is unresolved. V lost 4 bases, J lost 4 bases, and 8 bases lay in between. The CDR3 is 14 amino acids. Germline CDR1 and CDR2: LGHDT and YNNKEL (reference sequence). The CDR3 spells CASSPGGYNSPLHF. The CDR3 DNA sequence: TGTGCCAGCAGCCCCGGTGGGTATAATTCACCCCTCCACTTT.

This clone was seen many times. This chain uses TRBV20-1 with TRBJ1-6, with 7 bases identical to TRBD1. V lost 0 bases and J lost 7; bases outside the gene matches: 12. Germline-derived CDR1 and CDR2 are DFQATT and SNEGSKA (reference sequence). This CDR3 has 17 amino acids. Here the CDR3 reads CSARDLQGGSLNSPLHF. The DNA for the CDR3 is TGCAGTGCTAGAGATCTTCAGGGGGGCTCCCTAAATTCACCCCTCCACTTT.

This clone appeared a single time. The chain employs TRBV5-1 and TRBJ2-2; possibly TRBD1 for D (5 bases). Trimming stripped 0 bases from V and 2 bases from J, with 8 bases between. CDR1 is SGHRS and CDR2 is YFSETQ in the germline V gene. The CDR3 extends over 15 amino acids. The CDR3: CASSLAGLNTGELFF. In DNA, the CDR3 is TGCGCCAGCAGCTTGGCAGGGTTAAACACCGGGGAGCTGTTTTTT. Full variable domain (remainder filled in from reference TRBV5-1 and TRBJ2-2): KAGVTQTPRYLIKTRGQQVTLSCSPISGHRSVSWYQQTPGQGLQFLFEYFSETQRNKGNFPGRFSGRQFSNSRSEMNVSTLELGDSALYLCASSLAGLNTGELFFGEGSRLTVL.

With respect to this clone: A read error is possible here, since a much larger clone lies one base away. The chain combines TRBV7-2 with TRBJ2-5; D gene uncertain. Per germline, CDR1 SGHTA and CDR2 FQGNSA. V was clipped by 5 bases and J by 4 bases, with 14 bases between them. CDR3 length equals 14 residues. The CDR3 sequence is CASSPWPAGETQYF. In DNA, the CDR3 is TGTGCCAGCAGCCCTTGGCCGGCCGGAGAGACCCAGTACTTC.

This clone occurred a few times. The rearrangement uses TRBV19 and TRBJ2-3; possible D gene TRBD2, 5 bases. This CDR3 spans 16 amino acids. The V gene's germline CDR1 is LNHDA and CDR2 SQIVND (reference sequence). Deletions cut 3 bases from V and 4 bases from J, with 17 bases between. The CDR3 DNA reads as TGTGCCAGTAGTATGGACTCATCGGGGTGGTCAGATACGCAGTATTTT. As protein: CASSMDSSGWSDTQYF.

Many counts were recorded for this clone. The chain joins TRBV20-1 to TRBJ1-3; D call uncertain. The length of the CDR3 is 13 residues. Trimming removed 6 bases from V and 8 bases from J, with 17 bases in between. Germline lookup yields CDR1 DFQATT and CDR2 SNEGSKA (reference sequence). CDR3: CSARGPVWDTIYF. DNA of the CDR3: TGCAGTGCCCGAGGGCCGGTGTGGGACACCATATATTTT.

This clone was seen ten or more times. The sample contains more than one DNA sequence encoding this CDR3. V gene TRBV7-6 combines with J gene TRBJ2-2, with TRBD2 identical over 12 bases. Germline CDR1 reads SGHVS; CDR2 reads FNYEAQ. Losses at the gene ends were 0 bases for V and 3 bases for J; bases not matched to a gene: 8. This CDR3 contains 19 residues. CDR3: CASSLARLAGEVDTGELFF. CDR3 bases: TGTGCCAGCAGCTTAGCGCGACTAGCGGGAGAGGTTGACACCGGGGAGCTGTTTTTT.

This clone was counted between two and nine times. One end of the junction is discordant with germline, which a read error may explain. This CDR3 is also generated by other DNA sequences in the sample. V is TRBV4-2 and J is TRBJ2-3; 7 bases match TRBD1. The germline gives CDR1 LGHNA, CDR2 YNFKEQ. This CDR3 has 16 residues. CDR3 DNA: TGTGCCAGCAGCCAAGAACCGGGACAGTCCACAGACACGCAGTATTTT. It translates to CASSQEPGQSTDTQYF.

This clone was counted at least ten times. The J gene is TRBJ2-5, the V gene TRBV28; TRBD1 aligns across 10 bases. In germline, CDR1 is MDHEN, CDR2 SYDVKM. V shed 5 bases and J 8 bases; nucleotides not matched to a gene: 2. CDR3 length equals 12 residues. The CDR3 sequence is CASSGQGVTQYF. Written as DNA, the CDR3 is TGTGCCAGCAGTGGACAGGGGGTAACCCAGTACTTC.